This entry describes one TCR beta chain. What it binds is unknown. This sample is part of a study of T cells after yellow fever vaccination. Study conclusions and caveats: Post-booster repertoires again held most primary-vaccination clones (roughly 95% CD4, over 80% CD8).

Per germline, CDR1 SGHRS and CDR2 YFSETQ. The V and J ends lost 5 bases and 9 bases, in that order; junction bases with no gene match: 6. The CDR3 contains 14 residues. Making TCR cDNA involved 5'RACE template switching, which added UMIs and a universal primer site. TCRdb re-called the 5' RACE reads through MiXCR, storing one row per CDR3 protein. The table has 500,000 to 550,000 distinct CDR3 sequences, about a fifth seen once. The receptor's source is a man aged 18 to 30 who received the YFV17D yellow fever vaccine. The sequences come from PBMCs, collected 20 to 25 days after the first yellow fever vaccination. The V and J genes are TRBV5-1 and TRBJ1-6, with 9 nucleotides matching TRBD1. The CDR3 DNA is TGCGCCAGCAGGGACAGGGGTAACGGTTCACCCCTCCACTTT. It encodes CASRDRGNGSPLHF. Using reference TRBV5-1 and TRBJ1-6 for the parts outside the CDR3, the full variable domain is KAGVTQTPRYLIKTRGQQVTLSCSPISGHRSVSWYQQTPGQGLQFLFEYFSETQRNKGNFPGRFSGRQFSNSRSEMNVSTLELGDSALYLCASRDRGNGSPLHFGNGTRLTVT.